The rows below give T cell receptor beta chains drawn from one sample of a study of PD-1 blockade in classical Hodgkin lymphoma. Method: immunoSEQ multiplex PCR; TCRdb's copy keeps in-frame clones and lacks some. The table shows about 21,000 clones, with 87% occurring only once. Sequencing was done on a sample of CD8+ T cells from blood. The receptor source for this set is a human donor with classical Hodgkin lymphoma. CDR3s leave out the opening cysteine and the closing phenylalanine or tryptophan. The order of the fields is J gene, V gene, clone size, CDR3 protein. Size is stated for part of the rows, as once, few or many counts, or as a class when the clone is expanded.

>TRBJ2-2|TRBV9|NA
ASSVAVAGTGELF
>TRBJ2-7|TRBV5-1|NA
ASSSVGQIYEQY
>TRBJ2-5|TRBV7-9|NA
ASSPVGPVELQETQY
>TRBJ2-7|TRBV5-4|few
ASSLGGDSSYEQY
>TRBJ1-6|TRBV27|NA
ASSLHTQGASPLH
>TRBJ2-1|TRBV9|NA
ASSVDQFDEQF
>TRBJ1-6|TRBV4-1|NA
ASSQRETWHPLH
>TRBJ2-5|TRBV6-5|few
ASSNSGGASETQY
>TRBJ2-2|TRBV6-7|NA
ASSVGTGELF
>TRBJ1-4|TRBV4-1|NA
ASSQVILGKLF
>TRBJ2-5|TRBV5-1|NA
ASSFRGGETQY
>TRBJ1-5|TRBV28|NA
ASSLGLLRDQPQH
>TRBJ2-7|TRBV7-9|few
ASSLRVYEQY
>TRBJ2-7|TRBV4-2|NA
ASSPLGESEQY
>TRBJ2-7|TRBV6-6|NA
ASSYNRGGYEQY
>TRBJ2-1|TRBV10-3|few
AVGQGEGEQF
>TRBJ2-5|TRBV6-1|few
ASTGVAGAQETQY
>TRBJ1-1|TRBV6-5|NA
ASRPRDFPNTEAF
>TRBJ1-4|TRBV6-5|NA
ASSYGGSPNEKLF